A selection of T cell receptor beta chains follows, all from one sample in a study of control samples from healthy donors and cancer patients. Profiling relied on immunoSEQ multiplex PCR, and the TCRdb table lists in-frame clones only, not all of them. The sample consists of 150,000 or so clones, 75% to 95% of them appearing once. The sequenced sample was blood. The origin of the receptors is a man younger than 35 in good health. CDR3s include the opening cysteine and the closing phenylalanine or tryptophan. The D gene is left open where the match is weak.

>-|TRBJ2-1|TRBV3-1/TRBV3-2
TGTGCCAGCAGTCCCGGGAATGAGCAGTTCTTC
CASSPGNEQFF
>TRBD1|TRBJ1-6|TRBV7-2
TGTGCCAGCAGCGCCCTGGGACAGGGTAGCTCACCCCTCCACTTT
CASSALGQGSSPLHF
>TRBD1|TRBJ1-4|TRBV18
TGTGCCAGCTCACGCATGGACAGGGGAGGCAGAACTAATGAAAAACTGTTTTTT
CASSRMDRGGRTNEKLFF
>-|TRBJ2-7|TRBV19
TGTGCCAGTAGTATATCCCCGGGAAACTACGAGCAGTACTTC
CASSISPGNYEQYF
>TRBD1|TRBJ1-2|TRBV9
TGTGCCAGCAGCTTCCGACAGGGTAATGACTATGGCTACACCTTC
CASSFRQGNDYGYTF
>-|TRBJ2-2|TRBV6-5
TGTGCCAGCAGTTACTCGAGGGGACCCACCGGGGAGCTGTTTTTT
CASSYSRGPTGELFF
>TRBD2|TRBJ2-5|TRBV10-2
TGCGCCAGCAGAGGGACTAGCGGGGGGTTCCAAGAGACCCAGTACTTC
CASRGTSGGFQETQYF
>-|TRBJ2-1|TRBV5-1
TGCGCCAGCAGCTTGGAGGGCATCGGGAATGAGCAGTTCTTC
CASSLEGIGNEQFF
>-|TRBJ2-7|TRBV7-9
TGTGCCAGCGAGACGGACGGGTCCTACGAGCAGTACTTC
CASETDGSYEQYF
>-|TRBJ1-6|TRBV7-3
TGTGCCAGCAGCTCGACTGATAGGTTTTCACCCCTCCACTTT
CASSSTDRFSPLHF
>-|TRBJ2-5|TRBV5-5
TGTGCCAGCAGCCAAGTTACGACCCAGTACTTC
CASSQVTTQYF
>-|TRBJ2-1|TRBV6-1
TGTGCCAGCAGTGAGGGACGCGGTGGCAATGAGCAGTTCTTC
CASSEGRGGNEQFF
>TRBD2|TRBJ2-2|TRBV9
TGTGCCAGCAGCAAAACTAGCGGGGCTAACACCGGGGAGCTGTTTTTT
CASSKTSGANTGELFF
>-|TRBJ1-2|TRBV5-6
TGTGCCAGCAGCTTGGGGATGACGGTGAACTATGGCTACACCTTC
CASSLGMTVNYGYTF
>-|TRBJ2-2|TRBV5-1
TGCGCCAGCAAGTTATTAGGGTCCCCCGGGGAGCTGTTTTTT
CASKLLGSPGELFF
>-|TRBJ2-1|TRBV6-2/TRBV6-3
TGTGCCAGCAGTGCCGAGGGCCCGGTTAATGAGCAGTTCTTC
CASSAEGPVNEQFF
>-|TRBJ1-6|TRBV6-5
TGTGCCAGCAGTTACTCGACAAAACCCCTCCACTTT
CASSYSTKPLHF
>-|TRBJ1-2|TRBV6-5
TGTGCCAGCAGCCTTTCCGGGGACTATGGCTACACCTTC
CASSLSGDYGYTF